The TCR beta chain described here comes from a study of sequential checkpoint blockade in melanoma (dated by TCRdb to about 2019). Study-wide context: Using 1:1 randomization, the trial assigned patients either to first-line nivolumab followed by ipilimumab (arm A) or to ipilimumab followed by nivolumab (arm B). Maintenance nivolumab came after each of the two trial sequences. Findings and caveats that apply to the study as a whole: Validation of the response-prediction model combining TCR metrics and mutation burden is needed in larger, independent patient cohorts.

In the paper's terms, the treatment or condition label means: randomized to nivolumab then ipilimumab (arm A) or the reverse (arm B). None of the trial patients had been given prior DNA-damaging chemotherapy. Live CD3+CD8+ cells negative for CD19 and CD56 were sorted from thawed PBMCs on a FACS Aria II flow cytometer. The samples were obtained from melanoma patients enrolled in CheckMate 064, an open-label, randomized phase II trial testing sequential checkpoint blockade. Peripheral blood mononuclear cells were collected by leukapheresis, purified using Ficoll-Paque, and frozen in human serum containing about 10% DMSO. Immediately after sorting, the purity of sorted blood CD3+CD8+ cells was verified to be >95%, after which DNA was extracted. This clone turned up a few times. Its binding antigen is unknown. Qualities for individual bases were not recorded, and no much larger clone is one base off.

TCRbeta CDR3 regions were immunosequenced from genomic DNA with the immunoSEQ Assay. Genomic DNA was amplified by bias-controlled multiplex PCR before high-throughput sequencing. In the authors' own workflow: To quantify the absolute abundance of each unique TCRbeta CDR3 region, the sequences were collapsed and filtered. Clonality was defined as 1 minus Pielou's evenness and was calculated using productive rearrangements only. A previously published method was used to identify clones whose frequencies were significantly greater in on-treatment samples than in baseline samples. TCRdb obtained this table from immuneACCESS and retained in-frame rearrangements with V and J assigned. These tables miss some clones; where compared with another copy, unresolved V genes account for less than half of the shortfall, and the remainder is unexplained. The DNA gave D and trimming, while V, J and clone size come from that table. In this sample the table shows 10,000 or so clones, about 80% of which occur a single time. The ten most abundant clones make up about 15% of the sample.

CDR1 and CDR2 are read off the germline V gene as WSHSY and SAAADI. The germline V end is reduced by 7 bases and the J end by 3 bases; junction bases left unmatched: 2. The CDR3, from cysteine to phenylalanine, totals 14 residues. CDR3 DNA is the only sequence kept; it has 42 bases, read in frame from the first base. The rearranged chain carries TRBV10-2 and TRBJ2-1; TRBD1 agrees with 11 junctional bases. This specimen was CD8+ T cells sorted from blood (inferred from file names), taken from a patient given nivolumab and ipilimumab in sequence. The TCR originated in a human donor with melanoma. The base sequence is TGCGCCAGCAAGGGGACAGGGGGCTACAATGAGCAGTTCTTC. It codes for CASKGTGGYNEQFF.